The 26 T cell receptor beta chains below all came from one sample that was sequenced in a study of T cell changes during pregnancy in multiple sclerosis. The repertoire was sequenced with immunoSEQ multiplex PCR; TCRdb's copy has only in-frame clones and lacks some. The sample lists about 49,000 clones, roughly 93% occurring once. Here the sequenced sample was CD4+ T cells from peripheral blood mononuclear cells, taken in the second trimester of pregnancy. Source of these receptors: a female donor in good health, enrolled as a control in a pregnancy study.

The rearrangement uses TRBV5-6 and TRBJ1-2, with D tentatively TRBD1 (6 bases). The V end lost 3 bases, the J end lost 3 bases, and 9 bases lay between the germline ends. Germline CDR1 reads SGHDT; CDR2 reads YYEEEE. The CDR3 consists of 13 residues. The DNA for the CDR3 is TGTGCCAGCAGCTCAGGGGTAGACTATGGCTACACCTTC. It encodes CASSSGVDYGYTF.

The chain has TRBV15 and TRBJ1-1; D is unresolved. This CDR3 contains 12 residues. The V gene's germline CDR1 is LNHNV and CDR2 YYDKDF (reference sequence). Trimming cost V 0 bases and J 7 bases, with 6 bases left between them. CDR3 protein: CATSRDPGEAFF. CDR3 nucleotide sequence: TGTGCCACCAGCAGAGACCCAGGTGAAGCTTTCTTT.

The rearrangement links TRBV5-5 to TRBJ1-1, with D hard to call. The germline CDR1 and CDR2 sequences are SGHKS and YYEKEE (reference sequence). V lost 1 base and J lost 2, with 9 bases in between. This CDR3 region has 14 residues. The CDR3 coding sequence is TGTGCCAGCAGCTTGCCCTACAGCAACACTGAAGCTTTCTTT. This codes for CASSLPYSNTEAFF.

The chain couples TRBV10-3 to TRBJ2-7, with 11 positions matching TRBD1. CDR1 is ENHRY, CDR2 SYGVKD, per germline. V was pared by 3 bases and J by 3 bases, with 10 bases of the junction left unmatched. There are 17 residues in the CDR3. The CDR3 DNA follows: TGTGCCATCAGTGACCGGGACAGGGGGTTTTCCGGCTACGAGCAGTACTTC. It translates to CAISDRDRGFSGYEQYF.

The chain employs TRBV5-1 and TRBJ1-4; 7 bases are shared with TRBD1. Per the germline V gene, CDR1 is SGHRS and CDR2 is YFSETQ. V was clipped by 3 bases and J by 5 bases; unmatched bases: 7. The CDR3 is 15 residues long. The CDR3 region is CASSSRTGGNEKLFF. CDR3 in DNA: TGCGCCAGCAGCTCCCGGACAGGAGGGAATGAAAAACTGTTTTTT.

This clone was detected only a few times. The rearrangement links TRBV11-3 to TRBJ2-3; 9 bases are shared with TRBD2. This CDR3 has 15 amino acids. The trim removed 3 bases at V and 6 bases at J, leaving 7 bases unmatched. Germline CDR1 and CDR2: SGHNT and YENEEA. The DNA for the CDR3 is TGTGCCAGCAGCTTTACAGCGGGGGGATCTGATACGCAGTATTTT. It yields the protein CASSFTAGGSDTQYF.

The chain combines TRBV12-5 with TRBJ1-1, with a possible D match to TRBD1 (6 bases). The CDR3 totals 14 residues. Trimming shortened V by 1 base and J by 6 bases, and 12 bases separated the two germline ends. Germline V gene data show CDR1 as LGHNT and CDR2 as FRNRAP. CDR3 nucleotide sequence: TGTGCTAGTGGTTTGGAGCCAGGGGCCTCTGAAGCTTTCTTT. Amino acids: CASGLEPGASEAFF. The variable domain in full, with the rest retrieved from reference TRBV12-5 and TRBJ1-1, is DARVTQTPRHKVTEMGQEVTMRCQPILGHNTVFWYRQTMMQGLELLAYFRNRAPLDDSGMPKDRFSAEMPDATLATLKIQPSEPRDSAVYFCASGLEPGASEAFFGQGTRLTVV.

The chain is built from TRBV2 and TRBJ2-7; 9 bases line up with TRBD1. Per the germline V gene, CDR1 is SNHLY and CDR2 is FYNNEI. The CDR3 is made up of 13 amino acids. After removal of 4 bases from V and 5 bases from J, the junction contained 3 bases not matched to a gene. The CDR3 sequence: CASSGTGVHEQYF. CDR3 coding DNA: TGTGCCAGCAGTGGGACAGGGGTCCACGAGCAGTACTTC.

The V gene is TRBV5-5, the J gene TRBJ1-3; 7 nucleotides line up with TRBD1. The junction had 10 bases not matched to a gene; V was cut back by 5 bases and J by 2 bases. The CDR3 runs 16 residues. Looked up from germline, CDR1 is SGHKS and CDR2 is YYEKEE (reference sequence). CDR3 coding DNA: TGTGCCAGCAGACTCTCTCCCACAGGGGCTGGAAACACCATATATTTT. This sequence encodes CASRLSPTGAGNTIYF.

The rearrangement joins TRBV13 to TRBJ2-5; TRBD1 agrees at 11 bases. Germline loops: CDR1 PRHDT, CDR2 FYEKMQ (reference sequence). V lost 1 base and J lost 3; bases outside the gene matches: 7. The CDR3 loop spans 17 amino acids. In DNA, the CDR3 is TGTGCCAGCAGCTTAGCGCGCTTGGGACAGGGGGAAGAGACCCAGTACTTC. It yields the protein CASSLARLGQGEETQYF.

The V and J genes are TRBV19 and TRBJ1-2; D call uncertain. The CDR3 is 12 residues long. The ends were cut back, 7 bases at V and 2 bases at J, with 8 bases in the middle. Germline assignment: CDR1 LNHDA and CDR2 SQIVND (reference sequence). The CDR3 reads CASKEGNYGYTF. The CDR3 region has the DNA TGTGCCAGTAAAGAGGGCAACTATGGCTACACCTTC. The full variable domain, its missing parts supplied by reference TRBV19 and TRBJ1-2, is DGGITQSPKYLFRKEGQNVTLSCEQNLNHDAMYWYRQDPGQGLRLIYYSQIVNDFQKGDIAEGYSVSREKKESFPLTVTSAQKNPTAFYLCASKEGNYGYTFGSGTRLTVV.

The chain employs TRBV4-1 and TRBJ2-1; tentatively, D is TRBD2 (5 bases). CDR1 and CDR2 from the germline V gene are MGHRA and YSYEKL. CDR3 length: 14 amino acids. With 1 base removed from V and 10 bases from J, the gap between germline ends came to 14 bases. Here the CDR3 reads CASSQVTGSGEQFF. In DNA, the CDR3 is TGCGCCAGCAGCCAAGTTACGGGGTCGGGCGAGCAGTTCTTC.

This clone was found a few times. V is TRBV27 and J is TRBJ1-6, with TRBD1 as a possible D gene (5 bases). The CDR3 has 16 residues. Germline CDR1 and CDR2: MNHEY and SMNVEV (reference sequence). V was shortened by 2 bases and J by 8 bases, with 16 bases between the two germline ends. CDR3 nucleotide sequence: TGTGCCAGCAGTTTAAATGGCAGGGCTGGGCATTCACCCCTCCACTTT. Translating it yields CASSLNGRAGHSPLHF.

The chain couples TRBV19 to TRBJ1-5; a weak D match, TRBD1 (5 bases). Germline CDR1 and CDR2: LNHDA and SQIVND (reference sequence). V was pared by 6 bases and J by 1 base, with 10 bases between. This CDR3 contains 14 residues. In nucleotides, the CDR3 is TGTGCCAGTAGCTCTGGGGCGAGCAATCAGCCCCAGCATTTT. It encodes CASSSGASNQPQHF.

This clone has a single count. The chain carries TRBV9 and TRBJ2-1; 15 nucleotides agree with TRBD2. Germline CDR1 and CDR2: SGDLS and YYNGEE. Unmatched junction bases numbered 7, after V lost 4 bases and J lost 2 bases. The CDR3 has 18 residues. CDR3: CASSLGLAGGKTYNEQFF. CDR3 DNA sequence: TGTGCCAGCAGCTTAGGACTAGCGGGGGGGAAGACCTACAATGAGCAGTTCTTC.

The chain carries TRBV5-1 and TRBJ2-7; a weak D match, TRBD1 (6 bases). The CDR3 spans 13 residues. CDR1 is SGHRS and CDR2 is YFSETQ in the germline V gene. V dropped 0 bases and J dropped 6 bases, with 10 bases sitting between them. CDR3 bases: TGCGCCAGCAGCTTGGACAGGGCAGCCGAGCAGTACTTC. Amino acid sequence: CASSLDRAAEQYF.

The chain recombines TRBV5-6 with TRBJ1-3, with D maybe TRBD1 (6 bases). The CDR3 sequence is 15 residues long. Trimming shortened V by 0 bases and J by 7 bases, and 14 bases separated the two germline ends. The germline V gene encodes CDR1 SGHDT and CDR2 YYEEEE. This CDR3 is CASSLGAPGANTIYF. CDR3 coding DNA: TGTGCCAGCAGCTTGGGTGCGCCAGGGGCGAACACCATATATTTT.

This clone was seen once. The chain couples TRBV4-3 to TRBJ1-1; tentatively, D is TRBD1 (6 bases). V gave up 6 bases and J gave up 2 bases, with 13 bases separating them. The CDR3 is 14 amino acids. Germline V gene data show CDR1 as LGHNA and CDR2 as YSLEER. CDR3 in amino acids: CASSHDRSNTEAFF. CDR3 coding DNA: TGCGCCAGCAGTCATGACAGGAGTAACACTGAAGCTTTCTTT.

This clone occurred once. The V call is TRBV5-1, the J call TRBJ1-1; D might be TRBD1 (5 bases). Between the trimmed V and J ends, which lost 4 bases and 1 base, there was a span of 11 bases. Germline V CDR1 and CDR2: SGHRS, YFSETQ. This CDR3 contains 14 residues. The CDR3 DNA reads TGCGCCAGCAGCCCTCAAACAGGGAACACTGAAGCTTTCTTT. Protein sequence: CASSPQTGNTEAFF.

The chain combines TRBV7-8 with TRBJ2-3, with TRBD1 matching over 8 bases. This CDR3 is built from 17 residues. Looked up from germline, CDR1 is SGHVS and CDR2 is FQNEAQ. Trimming at V came to 5 bases and at J to 3 bases, leaving 13 bases not matched to a gene. For the CDR3, the DNA is TGTGCCAGCAGCCAACTCACGGGACAGGTATCTACAGATACGCAGTATTTT. As protein: CASSQLTGQVSTDTQYF. Looking up the rest from reference TRBV7-8 and TRBJ2-3 gives the full variable domain: GAGVSQSPRYKVAKRGQDVALRCDPISGHVSLFWYQQALGQGPEFLTYFQNEAQLDKSGLPSDRFFAERPEGSVSTLKIQRTQQEDSAVYLCASSQLTGQVSTDTQYFGPGTRLTVL.

The count of this clone is one. The chain uses TRBV30 and TRBJ1-5; 9 nucleotides agree with TRBD1. CDR1 is GTSNPN, CDR2 SVGIG, per germline (reference sequence). The CDR3 consists of 16 residues. V shed 1 base, J shed 0 bases, and the junction held 4 bases outside the gene matches. The CDR3, as DNA: TGTGCCTGGAGTGCCGGGACAGGGTATAGCAATCAGCCCCAGCATTTT. This codes for CAWSAGTGYSNQPQHF.

Here the CDR3 DNA reads TGTGCCAGCAGTCTCTCGACACCCACCTACGAGCAGTACTTC. This encodes CASSLSTPTYEQYF. The rearrangement uses TRBV27 and TRBJ2-7; D gene uncertain. The CDR3 sequence is 14 residues long. V shed 5 bases and J shed 2 bases, with 13 bases lying between them. Per germline, CDR1 MNHEY and CDR2 SMNVEV (reference sequence).

This clone has just one count. The V and J genes are TRBV30 and TRBJ1-2, with D unresolved. Germline V gives CDR1 GTSNPN, CDR2 SVGIG (reference sequence). The CDR3 loop spans 12 amino acids. V was pared by 4 bases and J by 2 bases, with 8 bases between. This chain's CDR3 is CAWNPVNYGYTF. CDR3 nucleotides: TGTGCCTGGAATCCGGTGAACTATGGCTACACCTTC.

This clone appeared a single time. The rearrangement uses TRBV2 and TRBJ2-1; 9 positions agree with TRBD1. After removal of 2 bases from V and 6 bases from J, the junction contained 8 bases not matched to a gene. CDR3 length: 16 residues. In germline, CDR1 is SNHLY, CDR2 FYNNEI. CDR3 amino acids: CASSERGQGRINEQFF. The CDR3 bases are TGTGCCAGCAGTGAAAGGGGACAGGGACGGATCAATGAGCAGTTCTTC. Full variable domain (outside the CDR3, taken from reference TRBV2 and TRBJ2-1): EPEVTQTPSHQVTQMGQEVILRCVPISNHLYFYWYRQILGQKVEFLVSFYNNEISEKSEIFDDQFSVERPDGSNFTLKIRSTKLEDSAMYFCASSERGQGRINEQFFGPGTRLTVL.

There are a few counts of this clone. The chain has TRBV10-3 and TRBJ1-1, with D unresolved. The CDR3 runs to 12 residues. Germline-derived CDR1 and CDR2 are ENHRY and SYGVKD. V lost 2 bases to trimming and J lost 8 bases, with 9 bases between them. CDR3: CAISEPGLEAFF. The CDR3 DNA is TGTGCCATCAGTGAGCCAGGACTAGAAGCTTTCTTT.

CDR3 residues: CASSASGGADTQYF. CDR3 DNA sequence: TGTGCCAGCAGTGCTAGCGGGGGGGCAGATACGCAGTATTTT. The rearrangement uses TRBV6-4 and TRBJ2-3; TRBD2 matches 12 bases. The J segment lost 4 bases and the V segment lost 4 bases, leaving 0 bases of the junction unmatched. This CDR3 is 14 amino acids long. The germline V gene has CDR1 MRHNA and CDR2 SNTAGT.